The present TCR beta chain was sequenced within a study of cytomegalovirus exposure and HLA in healthy donors. In the case of this clone: Antigen specificity is unknown.

Study results and limitations: In a later analysis, parvovirus B19, influenza, CMV and Epstein-Barr virus appeared linked to several top co-occurrence clusters.

The ends were cut back, 3 bases at V and 5 bases at J, with 11 bases in the middle. The germline V gene encodes CDR1 MDHEN and CDR2 SYDVKM. The length of the CDR3 is 13 residues. This PCR relied on a set of 60 Vbeta primers and 13 Jbeta primers. The assay was immunoSEQ multiplex PCR, and TCRdb's table has in-frame clones only and misses some. The table includes 160,000 or so clones, around 82% detected once. The TCR sequence derives from a man aged 30 to 45 in good health and CMV-seronegative. The chain combines TRBV28 with TRBJ2-7; D is unresolved. Sequencing used PBMCs. The DNA for the CDR3 is TGTGCCAGCAGTTTTCTACTCCTGGACGAGCAGTACTTC. Translation gives CASSFLLLDEQYF.